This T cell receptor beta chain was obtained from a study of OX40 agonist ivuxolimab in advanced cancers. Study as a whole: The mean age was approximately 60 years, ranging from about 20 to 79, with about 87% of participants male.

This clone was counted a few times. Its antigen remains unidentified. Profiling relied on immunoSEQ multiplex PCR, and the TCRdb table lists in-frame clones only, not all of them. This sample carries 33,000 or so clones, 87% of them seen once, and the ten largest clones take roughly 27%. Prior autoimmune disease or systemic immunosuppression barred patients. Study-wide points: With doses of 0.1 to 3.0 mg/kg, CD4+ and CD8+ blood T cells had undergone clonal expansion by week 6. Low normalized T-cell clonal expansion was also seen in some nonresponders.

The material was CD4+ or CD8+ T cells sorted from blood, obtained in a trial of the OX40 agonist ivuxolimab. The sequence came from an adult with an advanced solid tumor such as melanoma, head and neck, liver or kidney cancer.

The CDR3 coding sequence is TGCGCCAGCAGCCAAGGGTTGCGGGCGAGGGACACAGATACGCAGTATTTT. Its protein product is CASSQGLRARDTDTQYF. The rearrangement links TRBV4-1 to TRBJ2-3; TRBD2 might be the D (5 bases). Germline-derived CDR1 and CDR2 are MGHRA and YSYEKL. CDR3 length: 17 residues. V dropped 1 base and J dropped 2 bases, with 16 bases sitting between them.